The 14 T cell receptor beta chains presented below share a single source sample, sequenced in a study of cytomegalovirus exposure and HLA in healthy donors. The PCR employed 60 Vbeta primers together with 13 Jbeta primers. The table came from immunoSEQ multiplex PCR; TCRdb's copy has only in-frame clones and leaves some out. The repertoire consists of about 140,000 clones, with roughly 79% occurring once and the leading ten covering 1.9%. The sample comprised PBMCs. The receptors stem from a woman aged 40-49 years in good health and CMV-seronegative.

The chain links TRBV7-2 to TRBJ2-5; D gene ambiguous. The CDR3 covers 14 residues. V was clipped by 1 base and J by 2 bases, with 8 bases between them. The germline V gene encodes CDR1 SGHTA and CDR2 FQGNSA. CDR3 loop: CASSLDRDQETQYF. In DNA, the CDR3 is TGTGCCAGCAGCTTAGACAGAGATCAAGAGACCCAGTACTTC.

In regard to this clone: Other DNA sequences of this sample code for an identical CDR3. J is TRBJ1-1 and V is TRBV4-1; D might be TRBD1 (6 bases). Trimming shortened V by 4 bases and J by 5 bases, and 20 bases separated the two germline ends. Per germline, CDR1 MGHRA and CDR2 YSYEKL. The CDR3 sequence is 16 residues long. CDR3 bases: TGCGCCAGCAGCCCACAGGCTGGGGGCGCAAGGACTGAAGCTTTCTTT. Translated, it gives CASSPQAGGARTEAFF.

This clone appeared once. The CDR3 spells CASRETSGNNEQFF. DNA of the CDR3: TGCGCCAGCAGGGAGACTAGCGGTAACAATGAGCAGTTCTTC. The chain carries TRBV5-1 and TRBJ2-1, with 9 nucleotides matching TRBD2. V shed 5 bases, J shed 5 bases, and the junction held 5 bases outside the gene matches. CDR3 length: 14 residues. From germline, CDR1 is SGHRS and CDR2 YFSETQ.

Only one count was recorded for this clone. J is TRBJ1-5 and V is TRBV11-2; unclear D gene. The CDR3 runs to 15 residues. In germline, CDR1 is SGHAT, CDR2 FQNNGV. V dropped 4 bases and J dropped 10 bases, with 20 bases sitting between them. CDR3 DNA sequence: TGTGCCAGCAGCTCCGGGGAGCGAAAATCAGGTCCCCAGCATTTT. It yields the protein CASSSGERKSGPQHF.

The chain recombines TRBV18 with TRBJ2-1; perhaps TRBD1 as D (5 bases). Germline CDR1 KGHSH, CDR2 LQKENI. The CDR3 loop spans 13 amino acids. Trimming removed 3 bases from V and 7 bases from J, with 10 bases in between. CDR3 protein: CASSPTELNEQFF. For the CDR3, the DNA is TGTGCCAGCTCACCGACAGAGCTTAATGAGCAGTTCTTC.

The chain couples TRBV4-3 to TRBJ2-5; TRBD1 agrees at 7 bases. The CDR3 length is 16 residues. The germline gives CDR1 LGHNA, CDR2 YSLEER. J gave up 0 bases and V 0 bases, and 4 bases lay outside the gene matches. CDR3 nucleotides: TGCGCCAGCAGCCAAGAAGTCAGGGGGTACCAAGAGACCCAGTACTTC. Protein sequence: CASSQEVRGYQETQYF.

The V and J genes are TRBV28 and TRBJ2-7; D may be TRBD2 (6 bases). V shed 7 bases and J shed 0 bases, with 10 bases lying between them. This CDR3 is 13 amino acids long. CDR1 and CDR2 from the germline V gene are MDHEN and SYDVKM. CDR3 amino acids: CASITSSSYEQYF. CDR3 DNA sequence: TGTGCCAGCATCACTAGCAGCTCCTACGAGCAGTACTTC. The complete variable domain, with remaining parts taken from reference TRBV28 and TRBJ2-7, reads DVKVTQSSRYLVKRTGEKVFLECVQDMDHENMFWYRQDPGLGLRLIYFSYDVKMKEKGDIPEGYSVSREKKERFSLILESASTNQTSMYLCASITSSSYEQYFGPGTRLTVT.

V and J are TRBV11-2 and TRBJ2-7, with D tentatively TRBD2 (6 bases). V lost 4 bases and J lost 1, with 14 bases in between. The CDR3 sequence is 15 residues long. Germline V gene data show CDR1 as SGHAT and CDR2 as FQNNGV. The CDR3 spells CASSSLAISSYEQYF. The CDR3 DNA reads as TGTGCCAGCAGCTCGCTAGCGATTTCATCCTACGAGCAGTACTTC. Using reference TRBV11-2 and TRBJ2-7 for the parts outside the CDR3, the full variable domain is EAGVAQSPRYKIIEKRQSVAFWCNPISGHATLYWYQQILGQGPKLLIQFQNNGVVDDSQLPKDRFSAERLKGVDSTLKIQPAKLEDSAVYLCASSSLAISSYEQYFGPGTRLTVT.

The chain employs TRBV5-1 and TRBJ1-2; the match to TRBD1 covers 10 bases. The CDR3 covers 15 residues. Germline V gene sequence: CDR1 SGHRS, CDR2 YFSETQ. Trimming cost V 4 bases and J 4 bases; bases outside gene matches: 7. The CDR3 loop is CASSRAGTGAYGYTF. CDR3 bases: TGCGCCAGCAGCCGAGCCGGGACAGGGGCCTATGGCTACACCTTC.

This clone appeared a few times. This chain's CDR3 is CASSPRRVGTADNSPLHF. For the CDR3, the DNA is TGTGCCAGCAGCCCAAGGCGAGTCGGGACAGCTGATAATTCACCCCTCCACTTT. This sequence joins TRBV7-8 and TRBJ1-6; 7 nucleotides line up with TRBD1. The CDR3 spans 18 residues. Losses at the gene ends were 5 bases for V and 5 bases for J; bases not matched to a gene: 15. Germline V gene sequence: CDR1 SGHVS, CDR2 FQNEAQ.

V is TRBV16 and J is TRBJ2-7; 9 nucleotides agree with TRBD1. The length of the CDR3 is 15 residues. CDR1 KGHSY and CDR2 FQNENV come from the germline V gene. J was trimmed by 6 bases and V by 1 base; bases with no gene match: 7. CDR3 sequence (DNA): TGTGCCAGCAGCCAATTTTCGGGACAGGGATTCGAGCAGTACTTC. Translated, it gives CASSQFSGQGFEQYF.

The V call is TRBV7-9, the J call TRBJ2-5; no definite D call. Judging by the DNA end, TRBJ2-7 fits better; the J call may be wrong. Germline-derived CDR1 and CDR2 are SEHNR and FQNEAQ (reference sequence). The CDR3 is made up of 14 amino acids. This CDR3 is CASSLGHYSYEQYF. CDR3 coding DNA: TGTGCCAGCAGCTTAGGCCATTATTCCTACGAGCAGTACTTC.

The rearrangement uses TRBV5-1 and TRBJ1-1; 8 nucleotides agree with TRBD1. V was pared by 4 bases and J by 5 bases, with 13 bases of the junction left unmatched. The germline gives CDR1 SGHRS, CDR2 YFSETQ. This CDR3 region has 16 residues. The CDR3 DNA is TGCGCCAGCAGCCCAGGGGTTAGCAGGGGGCGGACTGAAGCTTTCTTT. Residues: CASSPGVSRGRTEAFF.

Worth noting for this clone: Relative to the germline gene, one junction end is altered; a read error may explain this. The chain joins TRBV7-9 to TRBJ1-4, with D possibly TRBD1 on 6 matching bases. The CDR3 is 12 amino acids. CDR1 and CDR2 (germline): SEHNR, FQNEAQ (reference sequence). The CDR3 sequence: CSSSFPGQQLFF. The CDR3 coding sequence is TGTTCCAGCAGCTTCCCGGGACAACAACTGTTTTTT.